The 18 T cell receptor beta chains reported below all come from one sample, sequenced in a study of blood T cell repertoires in COVID-19. The data were produced by immunoSEQ multiplex PCR, yet TCRdb's version contains in-frame clones alone and is incomplete. The sample shows 200,000 to 300,000 clones, 80% to 90% of them seen only once. Sequencing input: peripheral blood. The receptors were gathered from a man between 60 and 75 years old with acute or convalescent COVID-19.

The V and J genes are TRBV6-5 and TRBJ1-6; 7 bases fit TRBD1. V lost 6 bases to trimming and J lost 7 bases; unmatched junction nucleotides: 6. The germline gives CDR1 MNHEY, CDR2 SVGAGI. This CDR3 comprises 14 residues. The CDR3 protein is CASRSTGPNSPLHF. CDR3 nucleotides: TGTGCCAGCAGATCGACAGGGCCCAATTCACCCCTCCACTTT.

The chain is built from TRBV5-4 and TRBJ1-2; 7 nucleotides agree with TRBD1. Trimming at V came to 1 base and at J to 1 base, leaving 1 base not matched to a gene. From germline, CDR1 is SGHNT and CDR2 YYREEE (reference sequence). CDR3 length: 14 residues. CDR3 nucleotide sequence: TGTGCCAGCAGCTTGACAGGGGTTAACTATGGCTACACCTTC. Translation gives CASSLTGVNYGYTF.

The J gene is TRBJ1-5, the V gene TRBV6-2 or TRBV6-3, with 9 positions matching TRBD1. The CDR3 sequence is 15 residues long. The ends lost 5 bases at V and 7 bases at J; junction bases unmatched: 9. Germline CDR1 and CDR2: MNHEY and SVGEGT. In nucleotides, the CDR3 is TGTGCCAGCAGTAGTAGGGACAGGGTTGTCCAGCCCCAGCATTTT. It codes for CASSSRDRVVQPQHF.

This chain connects TRBV7-9 to TRBJ2-2; TRBD1 matches at 8 bases. From germline, CDR1 is SEHNR and CDR2 FQNEAQ (reference sequence). V shed 4 bases, J shed 0 bases, and the junction held 7 bases outside the gene matches. The CDR3 is made up of 17 amino acids. CDR3 nucleotide sequence: TGTGCCAGCAGCTCGGCGGACAGGGCCACGAACACCGGGGAGCTGTTTTTT. Amino acids: CASSSADRATNTGELFF.

This chain joins TRBV19 and TRBJ2-1; 9 bases are a match to TRBD2. Losses at the gene ends were 5 bases for V and 8 bases for J; bases not matched to a gene: 4. This CDR3 contains 13 residues. Germline V lookup: CDR1 LNHDA, CDR2 SQIVND (reference sequence). The CDR3 spells CASSFLAGDEQFF. CDR3 in DNA: TGTGCCAGTAGTTTTTTAGCGGGAGATGAGCAGTTCTTC.

This chain connects TRBV6-1 to TRBJ2-2; 7 bases fit TRBD1. Trimming cost V 2 bases and J 1 base; bases outside gene matches: 16. Germline values: CDR1 MNHNS, CDR2 SASEGT. This CDR3 has 20 amino acids. For the CDR3, the DNA is TGTGCCAGCAGTGAAACATCCCCCGGGACAGTCTCTTGGAACACCGGGGAGCTGTTTTTT. It codes for CASSETSPGTVSWNTGELFF.

This rearrangement joins TRBV9 to TRBJ1-3; TRBD1 matches 9 bases. V was pared by 1 base and J by 0 bases, with 5 bases of the junction left unmatched. CDR3 length: 17 amino acids. The germline CDR1 and CDR2 sequences are SGDLS and YYNGEE. CDR3 nucleotide sequence: TGTGCCAGCAGCGTAAGAGTGACAGGGGGCTCTGGAAACACCATATATTTT. Its protein product is CASSVRVTGGSGNTIYF.

As to this clone: Other nucleotide sequences from this sample produce the same CDR3. The V gene is TRBV30, the J gene TRBJ2-5; TRBD2 is a possible D gene (5 bases). The CDR3 extends over 11 amino acids. Trimming cost V 1 base and J 5 bases, with 5 bases left between them. Germline V gene sequence: CDR1 GTSNPN, CDR2 SVGIG (reference sequence). The CDR3 loop reads CAWSGGETQYF. CDR3 nucleotides: TGTGCCTGGAGTGGAGGGGAGACCCAGTACTTC.

The chain carries TRBV6-6 and TRBJ2-2; 13 nucleotides line up with TRBD2. Germline CDR1 is MNHNY and CDR2 is SVGAGI (reference sequence). The CDR3 loop spans 18 amino acids. Unmatched junction bases numbered 11, after V lost 5 bases and J lost 5 bases. The CDR3 DNA reads as TGTGCCAGCAGTCCCACTAGCGGGAGGGGGGTTGGAACCGGGGAGCTGTTTTTT. Translating it yields CASSPTSGRGVGTGELFF.

This chain uses TRBV21-1 with TRBJ1-1; the table names TRBD1, a call not compared with the DNA. TRBV21-1 represents a pseudogene. The CDR3 length is 22 residues. As DNA, the CDR3 is TGTGCCAGCAGCGCGCCTCGCCGACCCAGGACAGGGGGACCCCTAATGAACACTGAAGCTTTCTTT. It translates to CASSAPRRPRTGGPLMNTEAFF.

The rearrangement links TRBV12-3 or TRBV12-4 to TRBJ1-5; D remains ambiguous. The CDR3 has 13 amino acids. V was clipped by 3 bases and J by 0 bases, with 3 bases between them. The DNA for the CDR3 is TGTGCCAGCAGTTTGAGTAGCAATCAGCCCCAGCATTTT. Translated: CASSLSSNQPQHF.

V and J are TRBV27 and TRBJ2-3; 7 bases match TRBD2. Looked up from germline, CDR1 is MNHEY and CDR2 is SMNVEV (reference sequence). This CDR3 contains 14 residues. V lost 5 bases to trimming and J lost 11 bases; unmatched junction nucleotides: 13. CDR3 sequence: CASSPLTRVAGQYF. CDR3 in DNA: TGTGCCAGCAGTCCCTTGACGAGGGTAGCGGGGCAGTATTTT.

The CDR3 coding sequence is TGTGCCAGCTCACCAGAGCGGGAGGGTCCAGATACGCAGTATTTT. Translated: CASSPEREGPDTQYF. The chain carries TRBV18 and TRBJ2-3; TRBD2 matches 10 bases. The CDR3 length is 15 residues. The germline CDR1 and CDR2 sequences are KGHSH and LQKENI. V dropped 2 bases and J dropped 4; count of bases not matched to a gene: 3.

The chain uses TRBV3-1 (or the pseudogene TRBV3-2) and TRBJ1-1, with a possible D match to TRBD1 (6 bases). Germline values: CDR1 LGHDT, CDR2 YNNKEL (reference sequence). This CDR3 is 12 amino acids long. With 4 bases removed from V and 6 bases from J, the gap between germline ends came to 9 bases. Here the CDR3 DNA reads TGTGCCAGCAGCCTAGGGGGAGCTGAAGCTTTCTTT. It codes for CASSLGGAEAFF.

The table lists this clone with a few counts. CDR3: CASSAGTLYEQYF. CDR3 nucleotide sequence: TGTGCCAGCAGCGCCGGGACTCTATACGAGCAGTACTTC. The chain couples TRBV5-8 to TRBJ2-7; the D gene is possibly TRBD2 (6 bases). Deletions cut 4 bases from V and 4 bases from J, with 12 bases between. This CDR3 is 13 amino acids long. Per germline, CDR1 SGHTS and CDR2 YDEGEE.

The J gene is TRBJ2-1, the V gene TRBV27, with 13 nucleotides matching TRBD2. This CDR3 has 15 amino acids. V dropped 7 bases and J dropped 6; count of bases not matched to a gene: 6. Germline V gene data show CDR1 as MNHEY and CDR2 as SMNVEV (reference sequence). CDR3 residues: CASTRTSGRGNEQFF. DNA for the CDR3: TGTGCCAGCACCCGGACTAGCGGGAGAGGCAATGAGCAGTTCTTC.

This chain connects TRBV6-2 or TRBV6-3 to TRBJ2-1; D may be TRBD2 (6 bases). CDR1 and CDR2 from the germline V gene are MNHEY and SVGEGT. CDR3 length: 13 residues. Trimming took off 5 bases at V and 11 bases at J, with 16 bases between the two ends. The CDR3 DNA sequence: TGTGCCAGCAGTGGCGGGATCCTCCAAAAGCAGTTCTTC. Amino acid sequence: CASSGGILQKQFF.

The DNA for the CDR3 is TGTGCCACCAGTGAAGTTACAGGTACCGGTAACTATGGCTACACCTTC. Protein product: CATSEVTGTGNYGYTF. This rearrangement joins TRBV24-1 to TRBJ1-2, with a tentative D call TRBD1 (5 bases). V was trimmed by 4 bases and J by 1 base, leaving 15 bases between them. CDR3 length equals 16 residues. Germline V gene lookup returns CDR1 KGHDR and CDR2 SFDVKD.